Each of the 27 T cell receptor beta chains below was sequenced from the same sample in a study of T cells after yellow fever vaccination. TCRdb reanalysed the 5' RACE reads using MiXCR and keeps one entry per CDR3 protein. The data show roughly 340,000 distinct CDR3 sequences, with roughly 8.7% seen just once and about a sixth held by the top ten. Sequencing used PBMCs, obtained on the day of the first yellow fever vaccination. All receptors come from a man in his late teens or twenties who received the YFV17D yellow fever vaccine.

This chain links TRBV18 with TRBJ2-5; 9 bases are a match to TRBD1. Germline V lookup: CDR1 KGHSH, CDR2 LQKENI. V was clipped by 6 bases and J by 5 bases; unmatched bases: 7. CDR3 length equals 14 residues. The CDR3 is CASSPDRGMETQYF. The CDR3 DNA reads TGTGCCAGCTCCCCGGACAGGGGCATGGAGACCCAGTACTTC. Looking up the rest from reference TRBV18 and TRBJ2-5 gives the full variable domain: NAGVMQNPRHLVRRRGQEARLRCSPMKGHSHVYWYRQLPEEGLKFMVYLQKENIIDESGMPKERFSAEFPKEGPSILRIQQVVRGDSAAYFCASSPDRGMETQYFGPGTRLLVL.

This clonotype was counted only a few times. This chain joins TRBV19 and TRBJ2-7, with D possibly being TRBD2 (6 bases). The CDR3 runs 14 residues. From germline, CDR1 is LNHDA and CDR2 SQIVND (reference sequence). Trimming left V 5 bases short and J 7 bases short, with 18 bases between. CDR3 sequence (DNA): TGTGCCAGTAGTCCCACGAGTAGGGGAGGAGAGCAGTACTTC. Translation gives CASSPTSRGGEQYF.

The CDR3 DNA is TGCGCCAGCAGCCCGGCGGTGGGGGAGCAGAATATCGACCACCCCGAAGCTTTCTTT. Its translation is CASSPAVGEQNIDHPEAFF. This chain connects TRBV4-3 to TRBJ1-1, with TRBD1 as a possible D gene (5 bases). Per the germline V gene, CDR1 is LGHNA and CDR2 is YSLEER. V gave up 4 bases and J gave up 8 bases, with 32 bases separating them. The CDR3 has 19 residues.

This clonotype came up many times. The chain links TRBV20-1 to TRBJ2-1, with 8 bases aligning to TRBD1. Germline CDR1 reads DFQATT; CDR2 reads SNEGSKA (reference sequence). Trimming at V came to 3 bases and at J to 8 bases, leaving 15 bases not matched to a gene. The CDR3 is made up of 16 amino acids. The CDR3 sequence: CSASTPGTGSHHEQFF. The CDR3, as DNA: TGCAGTGCTAGCACTCCCGGGACAGGCTCGCATCATGAGCAGTTCTTC.

This clonotype was recorded many times. The V gene is TRBV2, the J gene TRBJ2-2; D not certain. From germline, CDR1 is SNHLY and CDR2 FYNNEI. V dropped 4 bases and J dropped 4 bases, with 7 bases sitting between them. CDR3 length equals 13 residues. In nucleotides, the CDR3 is TGTGCCAGCAGTGGGGTTAGCACCGGGGAGCTGTTTTTT. Protein sequence: CASSGVSTGELFF.

V is TRBV12-5 and J is TRBJ2-5, with 9 bases identical to TRBD2. CDR1 LGHNT and CDR2 FRNRAP come from the germline V gene. V was pared by 6 bases and J by 2 bases, with 7 bases of the junction left unmatched. The CDR3 is 15 residues long. The CDR3 sequence: CASGPTSGKQETQYF. The DNA for the CDR3 is TGTGCTAGTGGCCCGACTAGCGGCAAACAAGAGACCCAGTACTTC. Based on the CDR3 plus reference TRBV12-5 and TRBJ2-5, the full variable domain is DARVTQTPRHKVTEMGQEVTMRCQPILGHNTVFWYRQTMMQGLELLAYFRNRAPLDDSGMPKDRFSAEMPDATLATLKIQPSEPRDSAVYFCASGPTSGKQETQYFGPGTRLLVL.

This chain joins TRBV4-2 and TRBJ1-4; D is perhaps TRBD1 (5 bases). V was trimmed by 0 bases and J by 7 bases, leaving 12 bases between them. The CDR3 is made up of 15 amino acids. Germline CDR1 reads LGHNA; CDR2 reads YNFKEQ. For the CDR3, the DNA is TGTGCCAGCAGCCAAGATAGGCAGGGAGGTGAAAAACTGTTTTTT. Encoded protein: CASSQDRQGGEKLFF.

This chain connects TRBV19 to TRBJ1-5; D ambiguous. The V gene lost 10 bases and the J gene lost 0 bases, with 13 bases spanning the gap. Germline-derived CDR1 and CDR2 are LNHDA and SQIVND (reference sequence). The CDR3 is 14 residues long. DNA for the CDR3: TGTGCCACCTCGGACGGACTTAGCAATCAGCCCCAGCATTTT. Translated, it gives CATSDGLSNQPQHF.

The table lists this clonotype with many counts. V is TRBV4-3 and J is TRBJ2-5, with 10 bases lining up with TRBD2. Germline CDR1 reads LGHNA; CDR2 reads YSLEER. The V gene end was trimmed by 8 bases and the J gene end by 0 bases; junction bases not matched to a gene: 9. The CDR3 is 16 amino acids. The CDR3 bases are TGCGCCAGCGCCAGGGCTAGCGGGGGAAACCAAGAGACCCAGTACTTC. Encoded protein: CASARASGGNQETQYF.

This clonotype has just a few counts. The chain combines TRBV20-1 with TRBJ2-3, with 12 bases aligning to TRBD2. The CDR3 runs to 15 residues. Germline lookup yields CDR1 DFQATT and CDR2 SNEGSKA (reference sequence). After removal of 0 bases from V and 6 bases from J, the junction contained 4 bases not matched to a gene. The CDR3 DNA follows: TGCAGTGCTAGAGAACTAGCGGGGGGTGGGGATACGCAGTATTTT. Protein sequence: CSARELAGGGDTQYF.

This rearrangement joins TRBV2 to TRBJ1-6; 11 bases are shared with TRBD1. The CDR3 consists of 15 residues. V trimming: 4 bases; J trimming: 9 bases; junction bases outside the gene matches: 5. Germline V gene data show CDR1 as SNHLY and CDR2 as FYNNEI. The CDR3 region is CASSADRGPISPLHF. CDR3 nucleotides: TGTGCCAGCAGTGCGGACAGGGGGCCGATTTCACCCCTCCACTTT.

This clonotype came up a few times. The chain uses TRBV10-3 and TRBJ1-5; D might be TRBD1 (6 bases). The ends were cut back, 4 bases at V and 10 bases at J, with 20 bases in the middle. Germline V gene sequence: CDR1 ENHRY, CDR2 SYGVKD. The CDR3 runs 15 residues. The DNA for the CDR3 is TGTGCCATCAGTGCTAATACAGGGTCCGGGGGTCCCCAGCATTTT. Its translation is CAISANTGSGGPQHF.

In this sample, this clonotype turned up many times. The V gene is TRBV6-1, the J gene TRBJ1-1, with D tentatively TRBD1 (5 bases). Germline loops: CDR1 MNHNS, CDR2 SASEGT. The CDR3 is 14 amino acids. The V gene lost 9 bases and the J gene lost 1 base, with 15 bases spanning the gap. CDR3 in DNA: TGTGCCAGTATTAAGGGACTGAAGAACACTGAAGCTTTCTTT. This encodes CASIKGLKNTEAFF.

This clonotype was seen many times. This chain connects TRBV12-3 or TRBV12-4 to TRBJ2-5, with 7 nucleotides matching TRBD1. With 5 bases clipped from V and 5 bases from J, the junction kept 5 bases outside the gene matches. There are 13 residues in the CDR3. In DNA form, the CDR3 reads TGTGCCAGCAGTACAGGGGTGGAGGAGACCCAGTACTTC. Translation: CASSTGVEETQYF.

The genes are TRBV18 and TRBJ2-7; D possibly corresponds to TRBD2 (6 bases). Deletions cut 2 bases from V and 3 bases from J, with 14 bases between. The germline CDR1 and CDR2 sequences are KGHSH and LQKENI. CDR3 length: 15 residues. CDR3 sequence reads: CASSPSGLGVYEQYF. The CDR3 nucleotides are TGTGCCAGCTCACCAAGCGGGCTTGGGGTCTACGAGCAGTACTTC.

CDR3 region: CASSLGSPVHTGELFF. The CDR3 region has the DNA TGTGCCAGCAGCTTAGGAAGCCCGGTACATACCGGGGAGCTGTTTTTT. The rearrangement uses TRBV11-2 and TRBJ2-2; D remains ambiguous. CDR3 length: 16 amino acids. Germline V lookup: CDR1 SGHAT, CDR2 FQNNGV. V was pared by 1 base and J by 5 bases, with 14 bases between.

This clonotype was seen only a few times. The genes are TRBV3-1 and TRBJ2-3; unclear D gene. Germline assignment: CDR1 LGHDT and CDR2 YNNKEL (reference sequence). This CDR3 has 13 residues. Between the trimmed V and J ends, which lost 2 bases and 4 bases, there was a span of 7 bases. The CDR3, as DNA: TGTGCCAGCAGCCAATTTTTGGCAGATACGCAGTATTTT. Amino acid sequence: CASSQFLADTQYF.

This clonotype showed up just a few times. This chain links TRBV20-1 with TRBJ2-5, with 7 bases matching TRBD1. Trimming at V came to 6 bases and at J to 1 base, leaving 8 bases not matched to a gene. Germline V gives CDR1 DFQATT, CDR2 SNEGSKA (reference sequence). CDR3 length equals 14 residues. CDR3 in DNA: TGCAGTGCAGAATCGGGACAGCTCCAAGAGACCCAGTACTTC. It encodes CSAESGQLQETQYF.

J is TRBJ2-5 and V is TRBV20-1, with D unclear. The CDR3 has 11 residues. Germline CDR1 reads DFQATT; CDR2 reads SNEGSKA (reference sequence). V was shortened by 6 bases and J by 4 bases, with 9 bases between the two germline ends. This CDR3 reads CSAASRETQYF. The DNA for the CDR3 is TGCAGTGCAGCAAGTCGAGAGACCCAGTACTTC.

This clonotype was found a few times. The chain couples TRBV25-1 to TRBJ1-2; D is possibly TRBD1 (6 bases). Trimming removed 1 base at V and 6 bases at J, with 18 bases between. The CDR3 is 16 residues long. The V gene's germline CDR1 is MGHDK and CDR2 SYGVNS. The CDR3 protein is CASSESPGHTADGYTF. The CDR3 DNA is TGTGCCAGCAGTGAATCGCCGGGACACACCGCCGATGGCTACACCTTC.

This chain links TRBV6-2 or TRBV6-3 with TRBJ2-4; tentatively, D is TRBD2 (6 bases). The V end was cut by 6 bases, the J end by 0 bases, with 18 bases between. The germline V gene has CDR1 MNHEY and CDR2 SVGEGT. The CDR3 loop spans 17 amino acids. CDR3 sequence (DNA): TGTGCCAGCAGCCCGGGACTTATCCCTCTAGCCAAAAACATTCAGTACTTC. Protein product: CASSPGLIPLAKNIQYF.

This clonotype came up many times. J is TRBJ1-1 and V is TRBV7-9; D is uncertain. The ends were cut back, 5 bases at V and 5 bases at J, with 6 bases in the middle. Germline-derived CDR1 and CDR2 are SEHNR and FQNEAQ (reference sequence). This CDR3 spans 11 amino acids. The DNA of the CDR3 is TGTGCCAGCAGCCCGCTGACTGAAGCTTTCTTT. Translating it yields CASSPLTEAFF. Supplemented by reference TRBV7-9 and TRBJ1-1, the full variable domain reads DTGVSQNPRHKITKRGQNVTFRCDPISEHNRLYWYRQTLGQGPEFLTYFQNEAQLEKSRLLSDRFSAERPKGSFSTLEIQRTEQGDSAMYLCASSPLTEAFFGQGTRLTVV.

This clonotype came up a few times. CDR3 coding DNA: TGTGCCAGCAGCTCCGCCGGGACAAATAACAAAGCTTTCTTT. Translation gives CASSSAGTNNKAFF. J is TRBJ1-1 and V is TRBV11-2; perhaps TRBD1 as D (6 bases). Trimming cost V 4 bases and J 9 bases, with 18 bases left between them. The CDR3 contains 14 residues. Germline CDR1 SGHAT, CDR2 FQNNGV.

This clonotype occurred once. A junction boundary mismatches the germline segment, possibly from a read error. The V and J genes are TRBV19 and TRBJ1-1; D is unclear. The CDR3 is 12 amino acids. Germline V CDR1 and CDR2: LNHDA, SQIVND (reference sequence). This CDR3 is CASTRGLTEDFF. DNA of the CDR3: TGTGCCAGTACCCGCGGGCTTACTGAAGATTTCTTT.

The gene calls are TRBV20-1 and TRBJ2-3; D remains unclear. This CDR3 spans 12 amino acids. V lost 1 base and J 7 bases, leaving 9 bases between the germline ends. Germline-derived CDR1 and CDR2 are DFQATT and SNEGSKA (reference sequence). CDR3 DNA: TGCAGTGCTAGAGCTCCACAGAATACGCAGTATTTT. Its protein product is CSARAPQNTQYF.

The table lists this clonotype with a few counts. V is TRBV10-3 and J is TRBJ1-2; D gene unclear. Germline V gene sequence: CDR1 ENHRY, CDR2 SYGVKD. The CDR3 extends over 10 amino acids. V lost 2 bases and J lost 11, with 6 bases in between. This CDR3 reads CAISELNYTF. The CDR3 coding sequence is TGTGCCATCAGTGAGCTTAATTACACCTTC.

This clonotype was counted between two and nine times. The V and J genes are TRBV5-1 and TRBJ2-3, with 8 bases identical to TRBD2. Germline V gene sequence: CDR1 SGHRS, CDR2 YFSETQ. The CDR3 has 15 residues. V was clipped by 3 bases and J by 5 bases; unmatched bases: 8. The CDR3 is CASSSGGGARDTQYF. Here the CDR3 DNA reads TGCGCCAGCAGCTCGGGGGGGGGAGCGAGAGATACGCAGTATTTT.